This T cell receptor beta chain comes out of a study of CD4 and CD8 cells across lung adenocarcinoma regions. Via MiXCR, TCRdb re-called the PCR reads, giving one row per CDR3 protein. The sample has under 20,000 distinct CDR3 sequences, roughly half seen once. Source material: CD8+ T cells from the center of a lung tumor. The receptor was isolated from a female donor with lung adenocarcinoma. The CD4 and CD8 labels of this study may be unreliable.

The CDR3 is CASRVTGEFTGELFF. CDR3 bases: TGTGCCAGCAGGGTCACCGGGGAATTCACCGGGGAGCTGTTTTTT. The gene calls are TRBV6-1 and TRBJ2-2; possible D gene TRBD2, 5 bases. The CDR3 sequence is 15 residues long. Trimming left V 6 bases short and J 4 bases short, with 15 bases between. Per germline, CDR1 MNHNS and CDR2 SASEGT.